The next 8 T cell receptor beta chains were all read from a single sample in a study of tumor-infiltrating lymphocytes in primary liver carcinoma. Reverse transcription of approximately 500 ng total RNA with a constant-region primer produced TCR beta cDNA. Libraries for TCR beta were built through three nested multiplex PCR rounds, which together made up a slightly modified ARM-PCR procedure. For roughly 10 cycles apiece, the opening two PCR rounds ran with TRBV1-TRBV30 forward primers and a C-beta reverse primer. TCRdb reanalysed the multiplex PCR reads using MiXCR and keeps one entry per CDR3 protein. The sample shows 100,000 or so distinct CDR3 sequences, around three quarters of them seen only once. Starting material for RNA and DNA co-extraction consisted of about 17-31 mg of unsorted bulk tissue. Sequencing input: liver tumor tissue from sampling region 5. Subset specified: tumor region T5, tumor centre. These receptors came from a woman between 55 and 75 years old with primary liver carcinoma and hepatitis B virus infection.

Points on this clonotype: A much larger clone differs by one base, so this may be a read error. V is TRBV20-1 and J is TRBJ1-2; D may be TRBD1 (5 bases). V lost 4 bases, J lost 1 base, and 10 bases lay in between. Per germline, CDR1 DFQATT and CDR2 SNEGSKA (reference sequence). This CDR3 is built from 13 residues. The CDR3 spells CSAKGPSNYGYTF. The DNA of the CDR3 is TGCAGTGCTAAGGGGCCGAGTAACTATGGCTACACCTTC.

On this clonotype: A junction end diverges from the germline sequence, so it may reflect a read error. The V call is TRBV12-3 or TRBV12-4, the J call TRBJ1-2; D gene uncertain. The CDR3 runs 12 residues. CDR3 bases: TGTGCCAGCAGTTTAAATCCCTATGGCTGCGCCTTC. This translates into CASSLNPYGCAF.

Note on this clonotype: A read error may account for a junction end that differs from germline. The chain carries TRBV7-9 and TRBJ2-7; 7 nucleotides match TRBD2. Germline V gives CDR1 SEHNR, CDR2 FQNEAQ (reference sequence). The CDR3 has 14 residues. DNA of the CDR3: TGTGTCAGCAGCTCCCGGGGGGACGTCTACGAGCAGTACTTC. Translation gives CVSSSRGDVYEQYF.

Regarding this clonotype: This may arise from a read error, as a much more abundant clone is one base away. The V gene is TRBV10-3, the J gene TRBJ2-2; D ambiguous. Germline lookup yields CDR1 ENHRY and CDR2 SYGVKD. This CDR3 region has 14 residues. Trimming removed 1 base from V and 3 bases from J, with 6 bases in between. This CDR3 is CAISEFIDTGELFF. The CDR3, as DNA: TGTGCCATCAGTGAGTTTATAGACACCGGGGAGCTGTTTTTT.

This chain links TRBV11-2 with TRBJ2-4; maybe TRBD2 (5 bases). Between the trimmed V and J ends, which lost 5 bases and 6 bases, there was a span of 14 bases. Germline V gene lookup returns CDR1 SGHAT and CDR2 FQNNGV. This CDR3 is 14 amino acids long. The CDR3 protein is CASSNRLIGNIQYF. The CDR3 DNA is TGTGCCAGCAGCAACCGACTAATTGGAAACATTCAGTACTTC.

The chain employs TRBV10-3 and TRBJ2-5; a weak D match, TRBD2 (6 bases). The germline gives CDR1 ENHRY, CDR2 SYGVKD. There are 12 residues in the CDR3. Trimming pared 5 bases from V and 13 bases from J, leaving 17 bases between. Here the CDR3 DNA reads TGTGCCATCAGTTGGTCGGGAGAGACCAGGTACTTC. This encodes CAISWSGETRYF.

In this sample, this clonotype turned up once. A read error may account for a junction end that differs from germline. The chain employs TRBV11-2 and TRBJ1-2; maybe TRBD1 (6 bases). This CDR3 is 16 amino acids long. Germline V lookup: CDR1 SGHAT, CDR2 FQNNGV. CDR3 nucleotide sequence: TGTGCCAGCACCCTCGGGACACCGGAGGGGTTCCATGGTTACACCTTC. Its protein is CASTLGTPEGFHGYTF.

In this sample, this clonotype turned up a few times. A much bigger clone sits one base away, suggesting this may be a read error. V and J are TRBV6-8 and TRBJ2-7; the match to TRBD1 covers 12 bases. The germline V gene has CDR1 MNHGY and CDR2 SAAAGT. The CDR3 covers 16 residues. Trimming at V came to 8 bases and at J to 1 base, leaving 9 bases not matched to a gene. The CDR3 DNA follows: TGTGCCAGCCCCACCGGGGACAGGGGGCCGTCCTACGAGCAGTACTTC. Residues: CASPTGDRGPSYEQYF.